This TCR beta chain is from a study of beta chain features in type 1 diabetes. V lost 5 bases to trimming and J lost 11 bases, with 15 bases between them. CDR3 length: 11 residues. Germline lookup yields CDR1 SQVTM and CDR2 ANQGSEA. Expressed TCRB transcripts were sequenced after all isolated RNA was converted to cDNA. The table came from immunoSEQ multiplex PCR; TCRdb's copy has only in-frame clones and leaves some out. The profile shows about 230,000 clones, over 8.5% of them singletons. This clone was seen a few times. This TCR was sampled from a young woman in good health. The chain employs TRBV29-1 and TRBJ1-1; D gene ambiguous. Material for sequencing was naive CD4+ T cells from blood. Here the CDR3 reads CSVIYTAGAFF. Here the CDR3 DNA reads TGCAGCGTTATTTACACGGCGGGTGCTTTCTTT.